The 7 T cell receptor beta chains reported below all come from one sample, sequenced in a study of early T cells in non-severe SARS-CoV-2 infection. TCRdb used MiXCR to reprocess the 5' RACE reads, holding one entry per CDR3 protein. Of about 64,000 distinct CDR3 sequences listed, 20% are singletons. The sequencing here drew on whole blood, taken at baseline. The source of these receptors is an adult who was a healthcare worker with PCR-confirmed SARS-CoV-2 infection or an uninfected control (not recorded which).

The rearrangement uses TRBV5-1 and TRBJ2-5; 9 positions agree with TRBD1. Germline trimming cut 5 bases from V and 0 bases from J; bases unmatched to any gene: 5. This CDR3 region has 15 residues. The germline V gene has CDR1 SGHRS and CDR2 YFSETQ. The CDR3: CASRRGTGYQETQYF. CDR3 nucleotide sequence: TGCGCCAGCAGGCGCGGGACAGGGTACCAAGAGACCCAGTACTTC.

This clonotype was seen a few times. The V call is TRBV4-2, the J call TRBJ1-3, with D maybe TRBD1 (5 bases). Germline CDR1 and CDR2: LGHNA and YNFKEQ. This CDR3 spans 15 amino acids. Trimming cost V 0 bases and J 4 bases, with 10 bases left between them. CDR3 region: CASSQERTGGNTIYF. The CDR3, as DNA: TGTGCCAGCAGCCAAGAAAGAACAGGAGGAAACACCATATATTTT.

The chain couples TRBV29-1 to TRBJ1-2, with a weak D call TRBD1 (6 bases). The CDR3 spans 13 residues. Germline assignment: CDR1 SQVTM and CDR2 ANQGSEA. The V gene lost 7 bases and the J gene lost 8 bases, with 20 bases spanning the gap. This CDR3 is CSAQGGQFRGYTF. The CDR3 DNA reads TGCAGCGCACAGGGCGGACAATTCCGCGGCTACACCTTC.

The V and J genes are TRBV20-1 and TRBJ1-2; D is ambiguous. In germline, CDR1 is DFQATT, CDR2 SNEGSKA (reference sequence). V lost 5 bases and J lost 1, with 11 bases in between. The length of the CDR3 is 13 residues. This chain's CDR3 is CSAFDGSNYGYTF. The CDR3 bases are TGCAGTGCTTTCGACGGGAGTAACTATGGCTACACCTTC.

This clonotype was recorded a few times. The chain has TRBV4-1 and TRBJ1-2; D is ambiguous. In germline, CDR1 is MGHRA, CDR2 YSYEKL. This CDR3 is built from 15 residues. The ends were cut back, 0 bases at V and 8 bases at J, with 16 bases in the middle. The DNA for the CDR3 is TGCGCCAGCAGCCAAGAGGACCCACAAAGAACGGGCTACACCTTC. Protein sequence: CASSQEDPQRTGYTF.

The chain has TRBV4-1 and TRBJ2-1, with 7 bases lining up with TRBD2. This CDR3 has 15 amino acids. Germline-derived CDR1 and CDR2 are MGHRA and YSYEKL. The ends lost 0 bases at V and 2 bases at J; junction bases unmatched: 1. The CDR3 DNA follows: TGCGCCAGCAGCCAAGACGCGGGGGCCTACAATGAGCAGTTCTTC. Its translation is CASSQDAGAYNEQFF.

The chain recombines TRBV10-3 with TRBJ2-1, with 12 nucleotides matching TRBD2. The junction had 9 bases not matched to a gene; V was cut back by 2 bases and J by 7 bases. Germline V gene lookup returns CDR1 ENHRY and CDR2 SYGVKD. The CDR3 runs 17 residues. Written as DNA, the CDR3 is TGTGCCATCAGTGAGAAACTACTAGCGGGGGGTTTAAATGAGCAGTTCTTC. This translates into CAISEKLLAGGLNEQFF.